Below, 31 T cell receptor beta chains from the same sample are listed, as sequenced in a study of chemoradiotherapy in HPV16-positive cancers. The method was immunoSEQ multiplex PCR; TCRdb's version includes in-frame clones alone and lacks a portion of them. The sample comprises approximately 2,800 clones, 70% to 90% of which are singletons, and approximately 11% rests with the top ten. The sample consisted of blood, taken from a patient who underwent chemoradiotherapy. The receptor source for this set is a human donor with HPV-associated anogenital cancer.

This chain's CDR3 is CASSSTGVYTEAFF. The CDR3 DNA is TGTGCCAGCAGCTCTACAGGGGTCTACACTGAAGCTTTCTTT. V and J are TRBV11-2 and TRBJ1-1, with 7 bases aligning to TRBD1. CDR1 and CDR2 (germline): SGHAT, FQNNGV. V dropped 4 bases and J dropped 3; count of bases not matched to a gene: 5. CDR3 size: 14 residues.

The J gene is TRBJ1-1, the V gene TRBV5-6; 7 bases map to TRBD1. The CDR3 spans 14 residues. From germline, CDR1 is SGHDT and CDR2 YYEEEE. With V trimmed by 5 bases and J by 1 base, 5 bases remained unmatched. DNA for the CDR3: TGTGCCAGCAGGATACAGGGGAGGAACACTGAAGCTTTCTTT. Translating gives CASRIQGRNTEAFF.

The chain carries TRBV2 and TRBJ2-3; a possible D gene is TRBD2 (6 bases). Germline CDR1 and CDR2: SNHLY and FYNNEI. Trimming removed 6 bases from V and 0 bases from J, with 16 bases in between. CDR3 length: 16 amino acids. The CDR3 reads CASRLLGGTSTDTQYF. CDR3 coding DNA: TGTGCCAGCAGACTCCTCGGGGGAACTAGCACAGATACGCAGTATTTT.

This chain joins TRBV11-2 and TRBJ1-1; 8 positions match TRBD1. Losses at the gene ends were 5 bases for V and 2 bases for J; bases not matched to a gene: 4. Germline assignment: CDR1 SGHAT and CDR2 FQNNGV. The CDR3 has 14 amino acids. The CDR3 nucleotides read TGTGCCAGCAGCATGGACAGGGTTAACACTGAAGCTTTCTTT. This translates into CASSMDRVNTEAFF.

CDR3 residues: CASSKAGGTGELFF. CDR3 nucleotide sequence: TGTGCCAGCAGTAAAGCGGGGGGCACCGGGGAGCTGTTTTTT. The V call is TRBV6-4, the J call TRBJ2-2, with TRBD2 identical over 9 bases. V trimming: 5 bases; J trimming: 4 bases; junction bases outside the gene matches: 2. CDR1 and CDR2 (germline): MRHNA, SNTAGT. CDR3 length: 14 residues.

This clone was picked up one time. The gene calls are TRBV6-1 and TRBJ2-7, with D hard to call. CDR3 length: 17 residues. V shed 0 bases and J shed 0 bases, with 15 bases lying between them. Per germline, CDR1 MNHNS and CDR2 SASEGT. The CDR3 sequence: CASSEALRQGLSYEQYF. The CDR3 DNA sequence: TGTGCCAGCAGTGAAGCGCTAAGGCAAGGCCTCTCCTACGAGCAGTACTTC.

This clone was picked up a small number of times. The CDR3 spells CSAGADSLAFF. Written as DNA, the CDR3 is TGCAGCGCTGGCGCGGACTCCCTGGCTTTCTTT. The chain is built from TRBV29-1 and TRBJ1-1; unclear D gene. V lost 7 bases and J lost 11, with 17 bases in between. The CDR3 consists of 11 residues. CDR1 is SQVTM and CDR2 is ANQGSEA in the germline V gene.

The gene calls are TRBV5-8 and TRBJ2-3; D is unresolved. V lost 4 bases to trimming and J lost 1 base, with 13 bases between them. The CDR3 runs to 15 residues. Germline V gene sequence: CDR1 SGHTS, CDR2 YDEGEE. CDR3 residues: CASSPPLGGTDTQYF. CDR3 bases: TGTGCCAGCAGCCCGCCTCTTGGCGGCACAGATACGCAGTATTTT. Variable domain in full (rest from reference TRBV5-8 and TRBJ2-3): EAGVTQSPTHLIKTRGQQATLRCSPISGHTSVYWYQQALGLGLQFLLWYDEGEERNRGNFPPRFSGRQFPNYSSELNVNALELEDSALYLCASSPPLGGTDTQYFGPGTRLTVL.

The rearrangement links TRBV15 to TRBJ2-3; D ambiguous. V shed 0 bases and J shed 3 bases, with 1 base lying between them. The CDR3 consists of 12 residues. The germline V gene encodes CDR1 LNHNV and CDR2 YYDKDF (reference sequence). CDR3 coding DNA: TGTGCCACCAGCAGAGAGACAGATACGCAGTATTTT. Protein: CATSRETDTQYF.

The V gene is TRBV19, the J gene TRBJ1-5; a weak D match, TRBD1 (6 bases). Germline lookup yields CDR1 LNHDA and CDR2 SQIVND (reference sequence). V was trimmed by 7 bases and J by 0 bases, leaving 16 bases between them. CDR3 length: 16 amino acids. CDR3: CASNTGYGSSNQPQHF. DNA of the CDR3: TGTGCCAGTAATACAGGGTACGGTAGTAGCAATCAGCCCCAGCATTTT.

The rearrangement uses TRBV9 and TRBJ1-5, with unresolved D. Germline CDR1 and CDR2: SGDLS and YYNGEE. CDR3 size: 15 residues. Trimming pared 4 bases from V and 5 bases from J, leaving 16 bases between. CDR3 bases: TGTGCCAGCAGCCCAAGCCCGAAGGTATATCAGCCCCAGCATTTT. Translating it yields CASSPSPKVYQPQHF.

The CDR3 here is CAISEPYNEQFF. The CDR3 bases are TGTGCCATCAGTGAGCCTTACAATGAGCAGTTCTTC. The chain recombines TRBV10-3 with TRBJ2-1; D unresolved. With 2 bases removed from V and 4 bases from J, the gap between germline ends came to 3 bases. This CDR3 is built from 12 residues. The germline V gene has CDR1 ENHRY and CDR2 SYGVKD.

This chain joins TRBV27 and TRBJ1-2, with a weak D call TRBD1 (5 bases). CDR3 length equals 13 residues. Germline assignment: CDR1 MNHEY and CDR2 SMNVEV (reference sequence). V was cut by 5 bases and J by 7 bases, with 14 bases left in between. The CDR3 here is CASSRGRVFGYTF. As DNA, the CDR3 is TGTGCCAGCAGTCGGGGGAGGGTTTTTGGCTACACCTTC.

The V and J genes are TRBV7-8 and TRBJ2-5; D may correspond to TRBD1 or TRBD2 (7 bases each). Trimming left V 0 bases short and J 4 bases short, with 18 bases between. This CDR3 is built from 17 residues. In germline, CDR1 is SGHVS, CDR2 FQNEAQ. CDR3 in DNA: TGTGCCAGCAGCTTAGCCCAAGGGGGAGGGGGCCGAGAGACCCAGTACTTC. Protein sequence: CASSLAQGGGGRETQYF.

This sequence joins TRBV11-2 and TRBJ2-2; 10 positions agree with TRBD1. Germline trimming cut 6 bases from V and 1 base from J; bases unmatched to any gene: 14. This CDR3 is built from 19 residues. Germline CDR1 is SGHAT and CDR2 is FQNNGV. CDR3 bases: TGTGCCAGCAGTCTTTATTGGTTTCGGACAGGGGGGAACACCGGGGAGCTGTTTTTT. This gives the protein CASSLYWFRTGGNTGELFF.

The rearrangement joins TRBV30 to TRBJ2-7; 8 bases are shared with TRBD1. Unmatched junction bases numbered 2, after V lost 4 bases and J lost 3 bases. There are 12 residues in the CDR3. The germline CDR1 and CDR2 sequences are GTSNPN and SVGIG (reference sequence). The CDR3 region is CAWKDRGYEQYF. The CDR3 nucleotides are TGTGCCTGGAAAGACAGGGGCTACGAGCAGTACTTC.

The rearrangement links TRBV29-1 to TRBJ1-1; 8 bases align to TRBD1. The V and J ends lost 6 bases and 0 bases, in that order; junction bases with no gene match: 6. CDR1 is SQVTM and CDR2 is ANQGSEA in the germline V gene. This CDR3 has 14 residues. CDR3 residues: CSVARQGMNTEAFF. CDR3 in DNA: TGCAGCGTGGCCCGACAGGGGATGAACACTGAAGCTTTCTTT.

The chain is built from TRBV7-8 and TRBJ1-1; D might be TRBD1 (5 bases). V was cut by 4 bases and J by 1 base, with 10 bases left in between. The CDR3 sequence is 14 residues long. Per the germline V gene, CDR1 is SGHVS and CDR2 is FQNEAQ. Written as DNA, the CDR3 is TGTGCCAGCAGCTCCGGGACGGGGAACACTGAAGCTTTCTTT. Protein product: CASSSGTGNTEAFF.

The chain carries TRBV30 and TRBJ2-7; D gene uncertain. Germline V gives CDR1 GTSNPN, CDR2 SVGIG (reference sequence). Trimming removed 3 bases from V and 3 bases from J, with 18 bases in between. The CDR3 consists of 15 residues. Written as DNA, the CDR3 is TGTGCCTGGAGGCCCCCCCTGAGCGCCCGCTACGAGCAGTACTTC. Translated: CAWRPPLSARYEQYF.

This chain links TRBV29-1 with TRBJ2-3; 9 bases are shared with TRBD2. V lost 4 bases to trimming and J lost 6 bases; unmatched junction nucleotides: 5. CDR1 and CDR2 from the germline V gene are SQVTM and ANQGSEA. The CDR3 extends over 13 amino acids. The CDR3 sequence is CSVGGGERDTQYF. CDR3 coding DNA: TGCAGCGTTGGCGGGGGGGAACGTGATACGCAGTATTTT.

The chain combines TRBV7-5 with TRBJ2-7. TRBV7-5 corresponds to a pseudogene. The length of the CDR3 is 11 residues. The CDR3 DNA follows: TGTGCCAGCAGCCTCGATTACGAGCAGTACTTC. It codes for CASSLDYEQYF.

The chain joins TRBV2 to TRBJ1-4; TRBD1 matches 7 bases. The CDR3 has 15 amino acids. V dropped 5 bases and J dropped 4; count of bases not matched to a gene: 7. Germline CDR1 reads SNHLY; CDR2 reads FYNNEI. The CDR3 DNA follows: TGTGCCAGCAGTTACCGACAGGGTGGTAATGAAAAACTGTTTTTT. It translates to CASSYRQGGNEKLFF.

The CDR3 DNA sequence: TGTGCCAGCAGCTTAGGGCAGCCCTTTGAGTCTAACTATGGCTACACCTTC. This encodes CASSLGQPFESNYGYTF. This chain joins TRBV7-8 and TRBJ1-2; no firm D call. CDR3 length equals 17 residues. CDR1 and CDR2 (germline): SGHVS, FQNEAQ. The V gene lost 1 base and the J gene lost 0 bases, with 15 bases spanning the gap. The complete variable domain, with remaining parts taken from reference TRBV7-8 and TRBJ1-2, reads GAGVSQSPRYKVAKRGQDVALRCDPISGHVSLFWYQQALGQGPEFLTYFQNEAQLDKSGLPSDRFFAERPEGSVSTLKIQRTQQEDSAVYLCASSLGQPFESNYGYTFGSGTRLTVV.

The chain recombines TRBV29-1 with TRBJ1-1; tentatively, D is TRBD1 (5 bases). Per germline, CDR1 SQVTM and CDR2 ANQGSEA. Trimming took off 4 bases at V and 6 bases at J, with 18 bases between the two ends. The CDR3 sequence is 14 residues long. CDR3 nucleotide sequence: TGCAGCGTTGCGACAGCCGGGACGCTCCCTGAAGCTTTCTTT. This codes for CSVATAGTLPEAFF.

This clone has just one count. The chain carries TRBV27 and TRBJ1-6, with D perhaps TRBD1 (5 bases). CDR1 MNHEY and CDR2 SMNVEV come from the germline V gene (reference sequence). V was pared by 5 bases and J by 6 bases, with 14 bases between. The length of the CDR3 is 15 residues. The CDR3 DNA reads as TGTGCCAGCAGTAGTGCCGGGACCGGTAATTCACCCCTCCACTTT. Translation: CASSSAGTGNSPLHF.

Concerning this clone itself: The sample holds other DNA sequences that translate to the same CDR3. The CDR3 reads CASSLGPYNSPLHF. The CDR3 DNA reads as TGTGCCAGCAGCTTAGGTCCCTATAATTCACCCCTCCACTTT. The J gene is TRBJ1-6, the V gene TRBV7-2, with unresolved D. The CDR3 is 14 residues long. Between the trimmed V and J ends, which lost 1 base and 2 bases, there was a span of 3 bases. CDR1 is SGHTA and CDR2 is FQGNSA in the germline V gene.

The CDR3: CARSLRTHQQETQYF. DNA for the CDR3: TGTGCCAGAAGCTTAAGGACACATCAACAAGAGACCCAGTACTTC. The gene calls are TRBV5-3 and TRBJ2-5; TRBD1 is a possible D gene (5 bases). TRBV5-3 has ORF status, its function being uncertain. V shed 2 bases and J shed 2 bases, with 13 bases lying between them. The CDR3 has 15 amino acids.

The chain links TRBV15 to TRBJ2-5; no firm D call. Trimming took off 4 bases at V and 5 bases at J, with 8 bases between the two ends. Germline V gene sequence: CDR1 LNHNV, CDR2 YYDKDF (reference sequence). The CDR3 is made up of 12 amino acids. The CDR3 loop reads CATSTGSETQYF. The CDR3 DNA sequence: TGTGCCACCAGCACAGGTAGTGAGACCCAGTACTTC.

The V and J genes are TRBV5-4 and TRBJ2-3; D not certain. The germline V and J ends were trimmed by 5 bases and 1 base, with 11 bases remaining between them. This CDR3 comprises 14 residues. The V gene's germline CDR1 is SGHNT and CDR2 YYREEE (reference sequence). In DNA, the CDR3 is TGTGCCAGCAGGCCCTTATGGGGCACAGATACGCAGTATTTT. Its translation: CASRPLWGTDTQYF.

The V call is TRBV6-1, the J call TRBJ1-3, with a weak D call TRBD1 (5 bases). CDR1 is MNHNS and CDR2 is SASEGT in the germline V gene. The CDR3 has 18 amino acids. The germline V and J ends were trimmed by 3 bases and 0 bases, with 18 bases remaining between them. The CDR3 sequence: CASSEDSGGTYSGNTIYF. DNA for the CDR3: TGTGCCAGCAGTGAGGATTCGGGCGGGACCTACTCTGGAAACACCATATATTTT.

This clone was detected only a few times. Here the CDR3 reads CAWSFANYGYTF. CDR3 nucleotide sequence: TGTGCCTGGAGTTTCGCTAACTATGGCTACACCTTC. The J gene is TRBJ1-2, the V gene TRBV30; no firm D call. Between the trimmed V and J ends, which lost 2 bases and 0 bases, there was a span of 4 bases. This CDR3 contains 12 residues. CDR1 is GTSNPN, CDR2 SVGIG, per germline (reference sequence). Complete variable domain (other parts from reference TRBV30 and TRBJ1-2): SQTIHQWPATLVQPVGSPLSLECTVEGTSNPNLYWYRQAAGRGLQLLFYSVGIGQISSEVPQNLSASRPQDRQFILSSKKLLLSDSGFYLCAWSFANYGYTFGSGTRLTVV.